The 23 T cell receptor beta chains listed next were all sequenced from one sample in a study of cytomegalovirus exposure and HLA in healthy donors (dated by TCRdb to 2016 to 2017). Library preparation used the immunoSEQ multiplex PCR assay. TCRdb limited this immuneACCESS table to in-frame rearrangements with V and J called. A share of clones is missing; checked studies link under half to unresolved V genes, and the rest is unexplained. The sample includes 150,000 to 200,000 clones, with 86% observed a single time. Of the sample, 4.5% to 7% falls within the top ten clones. The source material was PBMCs. Source of these receptors: a woman aged 25 to 39 in good health and CMV-seronegative.

The V call is TRBV19, the J call TRBJ2-7, with 7 bases that match TRBD1. With 5 bases clipped from V and 3 bases from J, the junction kept 13 bases outside the gene matches. Germline values: CDR1 LNHDA, CDR2 SQIVND (reference sequence). This CDR3 has 16 amino acids. CDR3 loop: CASSAAGGPIIYEQYF. The CDR3 coding sequence is TGTGCCAGTAGTGCGGCAGGGGGACCTATCATCTACGAGCAGTACTTC.

The rearrangement joins TRBV6-5 to TRBJ2-3; 12 bases agree with TRBD2. The length of the CDR3 is 15 residues. CDR1 is MNHEY and CDR2 is SVGAGI in the germline V gene. The ends lost 6 bases at V and 3 bases at J; junction bases unmatched: 4. The chain's CDR3 is CASRQTSGRTDTQYF. CDR3 DNA sequence: TGTGCCAGCAGGCAGACTAGCGGGAGAACAGATACGCAGTATTTT.

This chain connects TRBV19 to TRBJ1-1, with a weak D call TRBD1 (6 bases). This CDR3 contains 14 residues. The germline V gene encodes CDR1 LNHDA and CDR2 SQIVND (reference sequence). Between the trimmed V and J ends, which lost 4 bases and 0 bases, there was a span of 9 bases. CDR3 region: CASSTGQMNTEAFF. CDR3 nucleotide sequence: TGTGCCAGTAGTACAGGACAGATGAACACTGAAGCTTTCTTT.

The CDR3 DNA follows: TGCGCCAGCAGCTTGGCCCGCAGGGGAAGCTCCTACGAGCAGTACTTC. Its translation: CASSLARRGSSYEQYF. The chain combines TRBV5-1 with TRBJ2-7, with TRBD1 as a possible D gene (6 bases). V lost 0 bases and J lost 0, with 13 bases in between. The length of the CDR3 is 16 residues. The germline V gene encodes CDR1 SGHRS and CDR2 YFSETQ.

CDR3 region: CASSPGQGYNEQFF. CDR3 coding DNA: TGTGCCAGCAGCCCGGGACAGGGATACAATGAGCAGTTCTTC. This chain joins TRBV13 and TRBJ2-1, with TRBD1 matching over 9 bases. Germline V gene lookup returns CDR1 PRHDT and CDR2 FYEKMQ (reference sequence). This CDR3 contains 14 residues. Losses at the gene ends were 5 bases for V and 4 bases for J; bases not matched to a gene: 3.

The rearrangement uses TRBV4-2 and TRBJ2-3; D ambiguous. Trimming removed 0 bases from V and 7 bases from J, with 11 bases in between. There are 14 residues in the CDR3. Germline values: CDR1 LGHNA, CDR2 YNFKEQ. CDR3 coding DNA: TGTGCCAGCAGCCAAGATTTGGGAACCCATACGCAGTATTTT. It is translated as CASSQDLGTHTQYF.

This rearrangement joins TRBV27 to TRBJ1-5; TRBD1 aligns across 8 bases. Trimming at V came to 5 bases and at J to 0 bases, leaving 3 bases not matched to a gene. The CDR3 is made up of 15 amino acids. Germline V gene lookup returns CDR1 MNHEY and CDR2 SMNVEV (reference sequence). The CDR3 reads CASSDRGYSNQPQHF. DNA for the CDR3: TGTGCCAGCAGTGACAGGGGTTATAGCAATCAGCCCCAGCATTTT.

The chain links TRBV6-5 to TRBJ1-2; 7 bases fit TRBD1. The CDR3 is 15 residues long. Germline-derived CDR1 and CDR2 are MNHEY and SVGAGI. J was trimmed by 4 bases and V by 2 bases; bases with no gene match: 7. The CDR3 nucleotides read TGTGCCAGCAGTTACAACAGGGGCAGTAGCTATGGCTACACCTTC. Its protein is CASSYNRGSSYGYTF.

V gene TRBV27 combines with J gene TRBJ1-4; 8 nucleotides agree with TRBD1. The CDR3 contains 20 residues. V lost 5 bases, J lost 0 bases, and 17 bases stayed unmatched. The germline gives CDR1 MNHEY, CDR2 SMNVEV (reference sequence). The CDR3 protein is CASSKTRSGGWVATNEKLFF. The CDR3 DNA follows: TGTGCCAGCAGTAAAACTCGTTCAGGGGGCTGGGTCGCAACTAATGAAAAACTGTTTTTT.

The chain is built from TRBV7-9 and TRBJ1-4; D not certain. This CDR3 comprises 15 residues. Germline assignment: CDR1 SEHNR and CDR2 FQNEAQ (reference sequence). V was pared by 5 bases and J by 7 bases, with 17 bases between. The CDR3: CASSPEGSSGEKLFF. The CDR3 region has the DNA TGTGCCAGCAGCCCCGAAGGCTCATCTGGTGAAAAACTGTTTTTT.

V is TRBV7-6 and J is TRBJ1-3; D gene uncertain. The germline V and J ends were trimmed by 5 bases and 0 bases, with 14 bases remaining between them. Germline lookup yields CDR1 SGHVS and CDR2 FNYEAQ. The CDR3 has 16 amino acids. This CDR3 reads CASSPFPPDSGNTIYF. DNA of the CDR3: TGTGCCAGCAGCCCTTTTCCCCCTGACTCTGGAAACACCATATATTTT.

This chain joins TRBV5-1 and TRBJ2-2, with TRBD2 as a possible D gene (5 bases). This CDR3 has 14 residues. Germline V gives CDR1 SGHRS, CDR2 YFSETQ. V lost 8 bases to trimming and J lost 1 base, with 12 bases between them. CDR3 sequence (DNA): TGCGCCAGTCAACCGGCGGGGAACACCGGGGAGCTGTTTTTT. This encodes CASQPAGNTGELFF.

The V gene is TRBV9, the J gene TRBJ2-1; TRBD2 matches at 7 bases. Germline CDR1 is SGDLS and CDR2 is YYNGEE. V was pared by 0 bases and J by 3 bases, with 3 bases of the junction left unmatched. The CDR3 spans 15 residues. CDR3 residues: CASSVVPSGYNEQFF. The CDR3 nucleotides read TGTGCCAGCAGCGTAGTTCCTAGCGGCTACAATGAGCAGTTCTTC.

Only one count was recorded for this clone. The V call is TRBV29-1, the J call TRBJ2-2, with 10 bases lining up with TRBD1. Germline CDR1 reads SQVTM; CDR2 reads ANQGSEA. V trimming: 1 base; J trimming: 7 bases; junction bases outside the gene matches: 3. The CDR3 loop spans 14 amino acids. CDR3 residues: CSVEGQGANGELFF. CDR3 sequence (DNA): TGCAGCGTTGAAGGACAGGGGGCTAACGGGGAGCTGTTTTTT.

The J gene is TRBJ2-3, the V gene TRBV15; 9 bases match TRBD2. CDR3 length equals 19 residues. Germline lookup yields CDR1 LNHNV and CDR2 YYDKDF (reference sequence). Losses at the gene ends were 0 bases for V and 2 bases for J; bases not matched to a gene: 12. CDR3 sequence reads: CATSREPGGGVSHTDTQYF. The CDR3 bases are TGTGCCACCAGCAGAGAGCCCGGCGGGGGGGTTTCGCACACAGATACGCAGTATTTT.

V is TRBV9 and J is TRBJ2-5; D perhaps matches TRBD2 (5 bases). The CDR3 sequence is 15 residues long. Germline V gene sequence: CDR1 SGDLS, CDR2 YYNGEE. V was trimmed by 3 bases and J by 5 bases, leaving 17 bases between them. The CDR3 bases are TGTGCCAGCAGCGCCAGGAGCGGTTTGGGGGAGACCCAGTACTTC. This encodes CASSARSGLGETQYF.

In this sample, this clone turned up once. The chain couples TRBV7-3 to TRBJ2-3; 7 bases match TRBD2. Germline assignment: CDR1 SGHTA and CDR2 FQGTGA. J was trimmed by 0 bases and V by 5 bases; bases with no gene match: 17. This CDR3 region has 19 residues. The CDR3 is CASSPGPGRGGPSTDTQYF. The CDR3 DNA sequence: TGTGCCAGCAGCCCGGGACCGGGGCGCGGGGGACCTAGCACAGATACGCAGTATTTT.

This sequence joins TRBV7-3 and TRBJ1-1, with D uncertain. The CDR3 runs 13 residues. Germline CDR1 and CDR2: SGHTA and FQGTGA. V was cut by 2 bases and J by 2 bases, with 6 bases left in between. CDR3 region: CASSLSSNTEAFF. DNA of the CDR3: TGTGCCAGCAGCTTATCCTCAAACACTGAAGCTTTCTTT.

The chain uses TRBV9 and TRBJ2-1; 9 nucleotides align to TRBD2. The V gene end was trimmed by 0 bases and the J gene end by 9 bases; junction bases not matched to a gene: 7. Germline V lookup: CDR1 SGDLS, CDR2 YYNGEE. The CDR3 extends over 15 amino acids. The CDR3 sequence: CASSVATSGWAEQFF. In DNA, the CDR3 is TGTGCCAGCAGCGTAGCCACTAGCGGGTGGGCTGAGCAGTTCTTC.

A word on this clone: Compared with germline, one end of the junction differs, possibly owing to a read error. The chain uses TRBV7-7 and TRBJ2-7; D assignment may be TRBD1 or TRBD2 (6 bases each). This CDR3 comprises 14 residues. Germline loops: CDR1 SSHAT, CDR2 FNYEAQ (reference sequence). CDR3 region: CASSLAEGAYEQYF. CDR3 nucleotides: TGTGCTAGCAGCTTAGCGGAGGGGGCCTACGAGCAGTACTTC.

The chain recombines TRBV4-3 with TRBJ2-2; 8 nucleotides line up with TRBD1. V shed 1 base, J shed 4 bases, and the junction held 11 bases outside the gene matches. Germline V gene sequence: CDR1 LGHNA, CDR2 YSLEER. This CDR3 is built from 18 residues. The CDR3 loop is CASSQGRGRGLPTGELFF. For the CDR3, the DNA is TGCGCCAGCAGCCAAGGTCGTGGCAGGGGGCTTCCCACCGGGGAGCTGTTTTTT.

The rearrangement joins TRBV19 to TRBJ1-1; D is unresolved. This CDR3 region has 14 residues. CDR1 is LNHDA and CDR2 is SQIVND in the germline V gene (reference sequence). V lost 1 base and J lost 2, with 8 bases in between. CDR3 residues: CASSIVPPNTEAFF. The CDR3 DNA sequence: TGTGCCAGTAGTATAGTTCCCCCCAACACTGAAGCTTTCTTT.

V gene TRBV27 combines with J gene TRBJ1-5; the D is unclear. From germline, CDR1 is MNHEY and CDR2 SMNVEV (reference sequence). This CDR3 has 13 residues. Trimming left V 2 bases short and J 3 bases short, with 5 bases between. CDR3 protein: CASSLGFNQPQHF. For the CDR3, the DNA is TGTGCCAGCAGTTTAGGCTTCAATCAGCCCCAGCATTTT.